This passage covers 4 T cell receptor beta chains from one sample sequenced in a study of HIV-infected patients and healthy controls. Roughly three months, about 14 weeks, into antiretroviral therapy, follow-up blood was collected. The repertoire came from unfractionated whole blood and reflected all unsorted peripheral T cells. Approximately 510 ng RNA was reverse transcribed with alpha and beta constant-region primers. Separate chain-specific third strand synthesis with multiplexing indices produced the alpha and beta libraries. MiXCR was run by TCRdb on the 5' RACE reads, yielding one entry per CDR3 protein. The data hold fewer than 5,500 distinct CDR3 sequences, with roughly 8% observed a single time. The sequences come from blood, collected during antiretroviral therapy. The origin of the receptors is an adult with HIV infection.

This clonotype was seen at least ten times. The chain links TRBV7-2 to TRBJ2-5; D remains unclear. The CDR3 length is 12 residues. Germline CDR1 is SGHTA and CDR2 is FQGNSA. Deletions cut 3 bases from V and 4 bases from J, with 6 bases between. CDR3 amino acids: CASSLTIETQYF. The DNA of the CDR3 is TGTGCCAGCAGCTTGACCATAGAGACCCAGTACTTC. The complete variable domain, with remaining parts taken from reference TRBV7-2 and TRBJ2-5, reads GAGVSQSPSNKVTEKGKDVELRCDPISGHTALYWYRQSLGQGLEFLIYFQGNSAPDKSGLPSDRFSAERTGGSVSTLTIQRTQQEDSAVYLCASSLTIETQYFGPGTRLLVL.

By sample fraction, this clonotype is medium-sized (0.01 to 0.1%). The V gene is TRBV6-2 or TRBV6-3, the J gene TRBJ2-2; 9 bases line up with TRBD2. The CDR3 runs 15 residues. Germline CDR1 and CDR2: MNHEY and SVGEGT. The V gene end was trimmed by 9 bases and the J gene end by 4 bases; junction bases not matched to a gene: 9. The CDR3 DNA sequence: TGTGCCAGTACGGCTAGCGGGGAAATCACCGGGGAGCTGTTTTTT. Translation: CASTASGEITGELFF.

This clonotype was detected many times. As DNA, the CDR3 is TGCAGTGCTTTTGGACAGGGGGGGTGGAACAATGAGCAGTTCTTC. Amino acid sequence: CSAFGQGGWNNEQFF. This chain connects TRBV20-1 to TRBJ2-1, with 10 bases lining up with TRBD1. The CDR3 runs 15 residues. CDR1 is DFQATT and CDR2 is SNEGSKA in the germline V gene (reference sequence). V shed 5 bases, J shed 5 bases, and the junction held 9 bases outside the gene matches.

V is TRBV2 and J is TRBJ1-5, with 7 nucleotides matching TRBD1. V lost 9 bases and J lost 3; bases outside the gene matches: 8. Per the germline V gene, CDR1 is SNHLY and CDR2 is FYNNEI. The CDR3 runs 14 residues. The CDR3 loop reads CARPGGENNQPQHF. For the CDR3, the DNA is TGTGCCAGACCAGGGGGTGAAAACAATCAGCCCCAGCATTTT. Together with reference TRBV2 and TRBJ1-5, the CDR3 gives the full variable domain: EPEVTQTPSHQVTQMGQEVILRCVPISNHLYFYWYRQILGQKVEFLVSFYNNEISEKSEIFDDQFSVERPDGSNFTLKIRSTKLEDSAMYFCARPGGENNQPQHFGDGTRLSIL.